These 10 T cell receptor beta chains were all obtained from the same sample, sequenced in a study of T-cell reconstitution after alpha-beta-depleted transplantation in children. The library targeted TCRbeta and was prepared with unique molecular identifiers. TCRdb redid the calling of the PCR reads with MiXCR, one entry per CDR3 protein. The table has about 870,000 distinct CDR3 sequences, roughly 16% seen once. The source was PBMCs, mostly from graft donor cells, collected 360 days after TCRalphabeta/CD19-depleted stem cell transplant. The receptors derive from a male patient younger than 18 who had a stem cell transplant for acute lymphoblastic leukemia, so the T cells may come from the graft donor.

In DNA, the CDR3 is TGCAGTGCAAGCGGGGCAGGAAACGAGCAGTACTTC. It codes for CSASGAGNEQYF. The chain recombines TRBV20-1 with TRBJ2-7, with TRBD2 identical over 7 bases. After removal of 6 bases from V and 5 bases from J, the junction contained 7 bases not matched to a gene. The length of the CDR3 is 12 residues. CDR1 is DFQATT, CDR2 SNEGSKA, per germline (reference sequence).

This clonotype was counted a few times. The chain links TRBV5-1 to TRBJ2-1; unclear D gene. CDR1 is SGHRS and CDR2 is YFSETQ in the germline V gene. Trimming removed 1 base from V and 3 bases from J, with 11 bases in between. This CDR3 contains 15 residues. CDR3 nucleotide sequence: TGCGCCAGCAGCTTGAGCCGAGTAGGCTACAATGAGCAGTTCTTC. Its protein is CASSLSRVGYNEQFF.

V usage is TRBV19 and J usage is TRBJ2-7, with 7 bases aligning to TRBD1. Germline CDR1 reads LNHDA; CDR2 reads SQIVND (reference sequence). Trimming at V came to 5 bases and at J to 3 bases, leaving 7 bases not matched to a gene. The CDR3 spans 14 residues. The CDR3 protein is CASSVIRDSYEQYF. In DNA form, the CDR3 reads TGTGCCAGTAGTGTCATCCGGGACAGCTACGAGCAGTACTTC.

This sequence joins TRBV7-9 and TRBJ2-1; D is ambiguous. V was pared by 4 bases and J by 12 bases, with 4 bases between. Germline V CDR1 and CDR2: SEHNR, FQNEAQ (reference sequence). The CDR3 runs 9 residues. The CDR3, as DNA: TGTGCCAGCAGCTCGAGGCAGTTCTTC. Protein sequence: CASSSRQFF.

The rearrangement joins TRBV12-3 or TRBV12-4 to TRBJ2-3; no clear D gene. V dropped 5 bases and J dropped 4 bases, with 13 bases sitting between them. The length of the CDR3 is 14 residues. Here the CDR3 reads CASSLTTAADTQYF. Here the CDR3 DNA reads TGTGCCAGCAGTCTAACGACTGCGGCAGATACGCAGTATTTT.

This clonotype has a count of ten or more. The chain employs TRBV29-1 and TRBJ2-1; weak D call: TRBD2 (7 bases). The CDR3 sequence is 15 residues long. CDR1 and CDR2 from the germline V gene are SQVTM and ANQGSEA. Trimming left V 3 bases short and J 3 bases short, with 15 bases between. Here the CDR3 reads CSVDPTGRVYNEQFF. The CDR3, as DNA: TGCAGCGTTGACCCCACAGGGAGGGTCTACAATGAGCAGTTCTTC.

This clonotype was detected only a few times. This chain joins TRBV2 and TRBJ1-4; 7 bases are a match to TRBD1. In germline, CDR1 is SNHLY, CDR2 FYNNEI. V shed 7 bases and J 3 bases; nucleotides not matched to a gene: 11. CDR3 size: 16 residues. The CDR3 DNA sequence: TGTGCCAGCAATCCAAGGGATGGGACAGCTAATGAAAAACTGTTTTTT. Protein sequence: CASNPRDGTANEKLFF.

This clonotype was counted between two and nine times. The chain couples TRBV5-1 to TRBJ2-7, with TRBD1 matching over 7 bases. With 0 bases clipped from V and 5 bases from J, the junction kept 5 bases outside the gene matches. The CDR3 has 14 amino acids. CDR1 and CDR2 from the germline V gene are SGHRS and YFSETQ. DNA for the CDR3: TGCGCCAGCAGCTTGGTGACAGGGACCCACGAGCAGTACTTC. Translating gives CASSLVTGTHEQYF.

The J gene is TRBJ2-2, the V gene TRBV7-9; TRBD2 aligns across 7 bases. Germline V lookup: CDR1 SEHNR, CDR2 FQNEAQ (reference sequence). Germline trimming cut 4 bases from V and 3 bases from J; bases unmatched to any gene: 8. CDR3 length equals 16 residues. The CDR3 nucleotides read TGTGCCAGCAGCTCCCGGTGGGGGAGGGACACCGGGGAGCTGTTTTTT. It yields the protein CASSSRWGRDTGELFF.

The sample holds a few counts of this clonotype. The V gene is TRBV6-2 or TRBV6-3, the J gene TRBJ2-1, with 12 nucleotides matching TRBD2. The V segment lost 2 bases and the J segment 7 bases; nucleotides outside the gene matches: 6. This CDR3 is built from 16 residues. CDR1 MNHEY and CDR2 SVGEGT come from the germline V gene. This chain's CDR3 is CASSYRRGTSGNEQFF. The CDR3 DNA reads TGTGCCAGCAGTTACCGGAGGGGGACTAGCGGGAATGAGCAGTTCTTC.